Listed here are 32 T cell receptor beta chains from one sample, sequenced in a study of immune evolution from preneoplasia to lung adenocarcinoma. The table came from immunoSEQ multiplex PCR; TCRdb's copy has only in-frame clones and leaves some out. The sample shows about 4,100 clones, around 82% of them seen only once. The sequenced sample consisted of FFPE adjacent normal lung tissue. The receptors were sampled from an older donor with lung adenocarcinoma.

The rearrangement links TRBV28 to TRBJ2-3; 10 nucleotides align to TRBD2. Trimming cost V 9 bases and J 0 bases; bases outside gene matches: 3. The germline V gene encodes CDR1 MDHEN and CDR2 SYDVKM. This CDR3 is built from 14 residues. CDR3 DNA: TGTGCCAGTAAGCGGGAGGGTAGCACAGATACGCAGTATTTT. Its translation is CASKREGSTDTQYF.

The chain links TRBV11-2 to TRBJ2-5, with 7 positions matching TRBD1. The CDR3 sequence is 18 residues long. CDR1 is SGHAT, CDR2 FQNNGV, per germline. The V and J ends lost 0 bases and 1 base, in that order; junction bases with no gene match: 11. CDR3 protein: CASSLDEKGTALQETQYF. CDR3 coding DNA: TGTGCCAGCAGCTTAGATGAGAAGGGGACAGCTCTCCAAGAGACCCAGTACTTC.

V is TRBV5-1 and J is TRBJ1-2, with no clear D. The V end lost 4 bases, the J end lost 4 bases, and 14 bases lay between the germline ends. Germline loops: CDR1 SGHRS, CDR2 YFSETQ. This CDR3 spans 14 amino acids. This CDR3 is CASSPALIGYGYTF. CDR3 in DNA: TGCGCCAGCAGCCCTGCCCTCATCGGCTATGGCTACACCTTC.

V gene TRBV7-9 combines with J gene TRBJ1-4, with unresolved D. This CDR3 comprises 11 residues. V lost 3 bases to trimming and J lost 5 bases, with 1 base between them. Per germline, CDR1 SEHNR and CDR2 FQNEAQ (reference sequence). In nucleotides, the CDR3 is TGTGCCAGCAGCTTCAATGAAAAACTGTTTTTT. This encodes CASSFNEKLFF.

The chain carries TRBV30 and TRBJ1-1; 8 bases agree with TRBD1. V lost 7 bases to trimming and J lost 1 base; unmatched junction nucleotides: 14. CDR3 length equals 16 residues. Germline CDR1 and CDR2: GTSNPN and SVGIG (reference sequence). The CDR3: CAFGGGTGVRNTEAFF. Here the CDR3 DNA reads TGTGCCTTCGGGGGAGGGACAGGAGTCCGGAACACTGAAGCTTTCTTT.

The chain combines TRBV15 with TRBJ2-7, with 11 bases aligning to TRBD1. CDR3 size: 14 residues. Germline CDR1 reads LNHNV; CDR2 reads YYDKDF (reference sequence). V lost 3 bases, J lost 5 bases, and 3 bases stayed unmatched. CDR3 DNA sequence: TGTGCCACCAGCAGGGGACAGGGGGTGGACGAGCAGTACTTC. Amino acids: CATSRGQGVDEQYF.

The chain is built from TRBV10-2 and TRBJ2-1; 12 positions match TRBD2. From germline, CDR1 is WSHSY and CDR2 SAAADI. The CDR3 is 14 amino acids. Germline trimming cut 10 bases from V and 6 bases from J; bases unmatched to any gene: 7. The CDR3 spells CATLGLAGTNEQFF. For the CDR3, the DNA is TGCGCCACCCTAGGACTAGCGGGGACCAATGAGCAGTTCTTC.

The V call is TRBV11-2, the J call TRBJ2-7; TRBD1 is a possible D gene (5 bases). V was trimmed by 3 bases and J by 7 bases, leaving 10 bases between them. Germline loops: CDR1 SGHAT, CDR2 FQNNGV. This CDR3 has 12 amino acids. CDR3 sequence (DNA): TGTGCCAGCAGCTTTTCCCGGACAGAGCAGTACTTC. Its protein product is CASSFSRTEQYF. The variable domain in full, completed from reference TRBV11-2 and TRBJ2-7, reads EAGVAQSPRYKIIEKRQSVAFWCNPISGHATLYWYQQILGQGPKLLIQFQNNGVVDDSQLPKDRFSAERLKGVDSTLKIQPAKLEDSAVYLCASSFSRTEQYFGPGTRLTVT.

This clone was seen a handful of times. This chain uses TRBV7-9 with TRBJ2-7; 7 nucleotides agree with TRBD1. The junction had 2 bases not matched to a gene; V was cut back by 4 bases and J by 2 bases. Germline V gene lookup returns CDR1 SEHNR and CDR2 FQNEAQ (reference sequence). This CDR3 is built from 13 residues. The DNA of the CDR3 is TGTGCCAGCAGCTACAGGGGCCCCTACGAGCAGTACTTC. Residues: CASSYRGPYEQYF.

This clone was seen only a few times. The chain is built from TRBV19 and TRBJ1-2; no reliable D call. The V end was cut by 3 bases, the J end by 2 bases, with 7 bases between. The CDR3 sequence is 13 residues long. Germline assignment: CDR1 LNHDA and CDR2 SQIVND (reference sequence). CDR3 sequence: CASSIGLNYGYTF. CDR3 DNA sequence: TGTGCCAGTAGTATTGGGCTGAACTATGGCTACACCTTC.

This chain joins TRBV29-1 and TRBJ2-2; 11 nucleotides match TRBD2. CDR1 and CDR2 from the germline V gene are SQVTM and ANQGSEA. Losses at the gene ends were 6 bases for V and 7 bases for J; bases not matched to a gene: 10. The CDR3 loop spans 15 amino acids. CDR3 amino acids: CSVGTSGSGIGELFF. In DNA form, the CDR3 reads TGCAGCGTCGGGACTAGCGGTAGCGGTATCGGGGAGCTGTTTTTT.

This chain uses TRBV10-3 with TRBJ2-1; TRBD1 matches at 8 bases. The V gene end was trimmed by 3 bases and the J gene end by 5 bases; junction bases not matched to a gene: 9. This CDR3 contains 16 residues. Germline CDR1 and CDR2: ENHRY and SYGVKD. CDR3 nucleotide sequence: TGTGCCATCAGTGACTACGACAGGGGTCTGGACAATGAGCAGTTCTTC. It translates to CAISDYDRGLDNEQFF.

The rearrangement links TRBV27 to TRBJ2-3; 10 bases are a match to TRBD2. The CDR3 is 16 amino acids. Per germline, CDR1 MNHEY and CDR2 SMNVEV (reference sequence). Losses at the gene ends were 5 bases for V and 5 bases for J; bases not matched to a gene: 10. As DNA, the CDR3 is TGTGCCAGCAGTCCCTGGGGAGCGGGAGGGTTAGATACGCAGTATTTT. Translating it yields CASSPWGAGGLDTQYF.

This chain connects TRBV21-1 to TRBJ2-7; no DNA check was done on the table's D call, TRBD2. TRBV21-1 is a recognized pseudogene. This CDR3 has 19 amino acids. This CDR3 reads CASSKAATSGSRSSYEQYF. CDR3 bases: TGTGCCAGCAGCAAAGCAGCGACTAGCGGGAGTCGAAGCTCCTACGAGCAGTACTTC.

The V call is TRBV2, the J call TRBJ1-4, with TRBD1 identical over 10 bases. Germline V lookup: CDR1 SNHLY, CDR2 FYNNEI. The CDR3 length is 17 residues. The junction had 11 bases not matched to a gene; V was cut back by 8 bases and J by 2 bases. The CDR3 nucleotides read TGTGCCAGCTCTCCGACAGGGGGCACGATTACTAATGAAAAACTGTTTTTT. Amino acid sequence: CASSPTGGTITNEKLFF.

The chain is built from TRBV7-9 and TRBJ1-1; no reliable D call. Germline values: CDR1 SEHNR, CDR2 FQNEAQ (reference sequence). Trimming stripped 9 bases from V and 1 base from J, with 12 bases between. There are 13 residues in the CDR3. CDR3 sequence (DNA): TGTGCCAGTACCTTACGCCCGAACACTGAAGCTTTCTTT. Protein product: CASTLRPNTEAFF.

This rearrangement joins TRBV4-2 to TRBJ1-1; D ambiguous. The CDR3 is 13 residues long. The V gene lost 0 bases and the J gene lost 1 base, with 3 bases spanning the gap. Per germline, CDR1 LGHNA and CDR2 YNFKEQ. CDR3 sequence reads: CASSQERNTEAFF. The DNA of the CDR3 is TGTGCCAGCAGCCAAGAAAGGAACACTGAAGCTTTCTTT.

CDR3 nucleotide sequence: TGTGCCAGCAGCTGGACAGATGACAATGAGCAGTTCTTC. It codes for CASSWTDDNEQFF. The chain uses TRBV11-3 and TRBJ2-1, with D perhaps TRBD1 (6 bases). Deletions cut 4 bases from V and 5 bases from J, with 9 bases between. Germline CDR1 reads SGHNT; CDR2 reads YENEEA. This CDR3 region has 13 residues.

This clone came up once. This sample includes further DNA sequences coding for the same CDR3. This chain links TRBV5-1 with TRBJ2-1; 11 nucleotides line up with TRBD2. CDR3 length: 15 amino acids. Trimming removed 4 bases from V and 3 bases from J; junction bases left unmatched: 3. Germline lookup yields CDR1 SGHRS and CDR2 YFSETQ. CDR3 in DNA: TGCGCCAGCAGCCCTACTAGCGGGAGCTACAATGAGCAGTTCTTC. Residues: CASSPTSGSYNEQFF.

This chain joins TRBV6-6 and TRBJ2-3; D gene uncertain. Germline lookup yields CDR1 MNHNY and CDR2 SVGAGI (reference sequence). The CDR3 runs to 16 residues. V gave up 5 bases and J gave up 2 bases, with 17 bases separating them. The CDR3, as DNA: TGTGCCAGCAGTCACCCCAGATTGGATTCCACAGATACGCAGTATTTT. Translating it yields CASSHPRLDSTDTQYF.

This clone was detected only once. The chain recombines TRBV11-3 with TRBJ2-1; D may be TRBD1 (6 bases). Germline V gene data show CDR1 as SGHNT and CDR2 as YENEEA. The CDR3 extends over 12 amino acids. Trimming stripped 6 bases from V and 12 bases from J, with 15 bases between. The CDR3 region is CASSPTGKTQFF. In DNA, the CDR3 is TGTGCCAGCAGTCCAACAGGGAAGACGCAGTTCTTC.

This CDR3 is CASSQDGSRVEAFF. The CDR3 coding sequence is TGCGCCAGCAGCCAAGACGGGTCCCGGGTTGAAGCTTTCTTT. This chain links TRBV4-3 with TRBJ1-1; D remains ambiguous. Trimming removed 0 bases from V and 7 bases from J, with 12 bases in between. The CDR3 contains 14 residues. Germline-derived CDR1 and CDR2 are LGHNA and YSLEER.

CDR3: CASGGTGGSYGYTF. In nucleotides, the CDR3 is TGTGCCAGCGGCGGGACAGGGGGTTCCTATGGCTACACCTTC. The V and J genes are TRBV6-5 and TRBJ1-2; TRBD1 matches at 11 bases. Trimming at V came to 8 bases and at J to 4 bases, leaving 6 bases not matched to a gene. Germline V CDR1 and CDR2: MNHEY, SVGAGI. The CDR3 contains 14 residues.

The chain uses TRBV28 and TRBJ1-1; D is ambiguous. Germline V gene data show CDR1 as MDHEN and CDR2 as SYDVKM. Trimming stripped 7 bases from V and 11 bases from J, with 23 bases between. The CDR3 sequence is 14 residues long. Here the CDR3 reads CASISRQPPPRAFF. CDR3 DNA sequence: TGTGCCAGCATCTCACGGCAACCCCCCCCGCGGGCTTTCTTT.

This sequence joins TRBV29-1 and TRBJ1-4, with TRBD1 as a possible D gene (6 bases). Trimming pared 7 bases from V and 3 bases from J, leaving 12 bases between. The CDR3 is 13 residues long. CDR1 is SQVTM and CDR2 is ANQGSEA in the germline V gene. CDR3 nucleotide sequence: TGCAGCGCCACGACAGGAGCTAATGAAAAACTGTTTTTT. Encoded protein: CSATTGANEKLFF.

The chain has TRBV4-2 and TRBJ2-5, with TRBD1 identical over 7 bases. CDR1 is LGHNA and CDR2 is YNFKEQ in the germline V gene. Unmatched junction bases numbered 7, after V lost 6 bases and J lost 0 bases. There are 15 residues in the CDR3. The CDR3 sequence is CASRQTGTDQETQYF. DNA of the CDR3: TGTGCCAGCAGACAAACCGGGACAGACCAAGAGACCCAGTACTTC.

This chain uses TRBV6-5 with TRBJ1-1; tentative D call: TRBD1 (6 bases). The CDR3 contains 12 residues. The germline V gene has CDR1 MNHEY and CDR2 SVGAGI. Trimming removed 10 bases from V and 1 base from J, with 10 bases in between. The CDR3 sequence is CATRTANTEAFF. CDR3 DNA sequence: TGTGCCACCCGGACAGCGAACACTGAAGCTTTCTTT.

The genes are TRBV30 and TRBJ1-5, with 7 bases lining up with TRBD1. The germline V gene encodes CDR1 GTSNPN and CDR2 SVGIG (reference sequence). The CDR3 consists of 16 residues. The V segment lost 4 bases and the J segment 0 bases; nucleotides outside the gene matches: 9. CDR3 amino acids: CAWKEGASYSNQPQHF. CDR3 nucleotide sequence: TGTGCCTGGAAAGAGGGGGCCTCTTATAGCAATCAGCCCCAGCATTTT.

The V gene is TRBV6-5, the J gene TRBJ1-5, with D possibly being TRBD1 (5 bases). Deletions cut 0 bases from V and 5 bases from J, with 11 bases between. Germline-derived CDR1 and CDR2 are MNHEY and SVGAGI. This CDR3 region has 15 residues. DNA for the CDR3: TGTGCCAGCAGTTACTCGCGGGGCGGAGATCAGCCCCAGCATTTT. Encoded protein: CASSYSRGGDQPQHF.

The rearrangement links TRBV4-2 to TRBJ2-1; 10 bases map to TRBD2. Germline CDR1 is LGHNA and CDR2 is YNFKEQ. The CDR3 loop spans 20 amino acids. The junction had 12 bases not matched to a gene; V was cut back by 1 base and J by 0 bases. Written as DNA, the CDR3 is TGTGCCAGCAGCCAAGCTGAAGGTAGCGGGGGGTTAGGCTCCTACAATGAGCAGTTCTTC. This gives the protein CASSQAEGSGGLGSYNEQFF.

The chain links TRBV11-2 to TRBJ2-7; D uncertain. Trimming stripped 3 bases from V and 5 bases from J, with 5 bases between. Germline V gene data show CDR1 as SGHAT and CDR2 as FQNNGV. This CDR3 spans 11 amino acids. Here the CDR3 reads CASSFLDEQYF. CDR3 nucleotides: TGTGCCAGCAGCTTTTTGGACGAGCAGTACTTC.

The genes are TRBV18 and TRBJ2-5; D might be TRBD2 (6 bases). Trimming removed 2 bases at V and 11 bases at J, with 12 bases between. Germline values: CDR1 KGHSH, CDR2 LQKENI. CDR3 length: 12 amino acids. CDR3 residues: CASSPGREEQYF. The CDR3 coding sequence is TGTGCCAGCTCACCAGGCAGGGAGGAGCAGTACTTC.